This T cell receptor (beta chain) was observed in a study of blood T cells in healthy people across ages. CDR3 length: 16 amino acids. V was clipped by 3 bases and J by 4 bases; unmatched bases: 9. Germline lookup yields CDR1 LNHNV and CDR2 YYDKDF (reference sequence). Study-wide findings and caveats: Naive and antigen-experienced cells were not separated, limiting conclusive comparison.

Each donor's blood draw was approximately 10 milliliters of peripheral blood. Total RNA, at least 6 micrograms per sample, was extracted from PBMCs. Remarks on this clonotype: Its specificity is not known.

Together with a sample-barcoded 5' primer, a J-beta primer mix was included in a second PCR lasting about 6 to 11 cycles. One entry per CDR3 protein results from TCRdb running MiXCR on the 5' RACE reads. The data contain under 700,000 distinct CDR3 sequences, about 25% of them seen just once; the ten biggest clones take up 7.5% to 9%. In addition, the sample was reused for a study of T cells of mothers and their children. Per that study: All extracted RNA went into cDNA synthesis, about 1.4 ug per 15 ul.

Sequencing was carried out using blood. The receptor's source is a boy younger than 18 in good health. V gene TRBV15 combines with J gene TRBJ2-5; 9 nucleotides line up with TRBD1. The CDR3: CATSSETGTGPETQYF. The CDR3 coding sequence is TGTGCCACCAGCAGTGAGACCGGGACAGGGCCAGAGACCCAGTACTTC.